The 14 T cell receptor beta chains in this list originate from one sample, sequenced in a study of blood T cell repertoires in COVID-19. Generated by immunoSEQ multiplex PCR, the TCRdb table keeps only in-frame clones and is missing some. The sample consists of 150,000 to 200,000 clones, around three quarters of them appearing once. Sequenced sample: PBMCs or T cells enriched from blood (not recorded which). These receptors were obtained from a woman in her fifties or sixties with acute COVID-19.

The chain employs TRBV18 and TRBJ1-3; D might be TRBD1 (5 bases). Germline V CDR1 and CDR2: KGHSH, LQKENI. The CDR3 sequence is 15 residues long. V was shortened by 3 bases and J by 1 base, with 10 bases between the two germline ends. CDR3 in amino acids: CASSPAGRSGNTIYF. The CDR3 DNA sequence: TGTGCCAGCTCACCCGCGGGGCGATCTGGAAACACCATATATTTT.

This clone was seen once. The chain couples TRBV25-1 to TRBJ1-2, with TRBD1 matching 11 bases. Germline lookup yields CDR1 MGHDK and CDR2 SYGVNS. The CDR3 runs to 17 residues. V shed 0 bases, J shed 4 bases, and the junction held 7 bases outside the gene matches. The CDR3 sequence is CASSEYGGDRGFYGYTF. CDR3 DNA: TGTGCCAGCAGTGAATATGGGGGGGACAGGGGGTTCTATGGCTACACCTTC.

This clone was seen only a few times. The chain's CDR3 is CASSDQGNNSPLHF. The CDR3 DNA reads as TGTGCCAGCAGTGACCAGGGAAATAATTCACCCCTCCACTTT. The chain has TRBV2 and TRBJ1-6, with TRBD1 as a possible D gene (5 bases). Germline V CDR1 and CDR2: SNHLY, FYNNEI. V dropped 3 bases and J dropped 5 bases, with 8 bases sitting between them. This CDR3 has 14 residues.

V is TRBV9 and J is TRBJ1-2; no definite D call. Per the germline V gene, CDR1 is SGDLS and CDR2 is YYNGEE. The V and J ends lost 4 bases and 2 bases respectively, with 15 bases between them. This CDR3 has 15 amino acids. CDR3 nucleotide sequence: TGTGCCAGCAGCTCGAGTGGAGGCAGAAACTATGGCTACACCTTC. Translating it yields CASSSSGGRNYGYTF. Together with reference TRBV9 and TRBJ1-2, the CDR3 gives the full variable domain: DSGVTQTPKHLITATGQRVTLRCSPRSGDLSVYWYQQSLDQGLQFLIQYYNGEERAKGNILERFSAQQFPDLHSELNLSSLELGDSALYFCASSSSGGRNYGYTFGSGTRLTVV.

This clone was seen a few times. V gene TRBV5-4 combines with J gene TRBJ1-6, with no clear D. The CDR3 spans 17 residues. V was clipped by 2 bases and J by 9 bases, with 21 bases between them. Germline V gene lookup returns CDR1 SGHNT and CDR2 YYREEE (reference sequence). The CDR3 DNA is TGTGCCAGCAGCTTTTTTCGGGCGGGGTTCGGTAGTTCACCCCTCCACTTT. It is translated as CASSFFRAGFGSSPLHF. The full variable domain, completed using reference TRBV5-4 and TRBJ1-6, is ETGVTQSPTHLIKTRGQQVTLRCSSQSGHNTVSWYQQALGQGPQFIFQYYREEENGRGNFPPRFSGLQFPNYSSELNVNALELDDSALYLCASSFFRAGFGSSPLHFGNGTRLTVT.

V and J are TRBV4-1 and TRBJ2-4; TRBD2 aligns across 9 bases. The length of the CDR3 is 19 residues. Germline lookup yields CDR1 MGHRA and CDR2 YSYEKL. V was pared by 2 bases and J by 9 bases, with 20 bases of the junction left unmatched. CDR3 DNA sequence: TGCGCCAGCAGCCAAAATAACGCGGGGGGGATCTCTAGCCGGGGCATTCAGTACTTC. It codes for CASSQNNAGGISSRGIQYF.

DNA of the CDR3: TGTGCCAGCAGTGATGCAGGGTTGACCCAGTACTTC. This sequence encodes CASSDAGLTQYF. V is TRBV2 and J is TRBJ2-5; TRBD1 might be the D (5 bases). The V end lost 3 bases, the J end lost 7 bases, and 9 bases lay between the germline ends. Germline V lookup: CDR1 SNHLY, CDR2 FYNNEI. The CDR3 runs to 12 residues.

The gene calls are TRBV7-8 and TRBJ2-1; D perhaps matches TRBD2 (6 bases). The V gene's germline CDR1 is SGHVS and CDR2 FQNEAQ. This CDR3 comprises 12 residues. The V end was cut by 3 bases, the J end by 9 bases, with 9 bases between. CDR3 residues: CASSFGGGEQFF. CDR3 bases: TGTGCCAGCAGCTTCGGGGGAGGTGAGCAGTTCTTC.

The V gene is TRBV7-6, the J gene TRBJ2-3, with a possible D match to TRBD2 (5 bases). The CDR3 has 16 amino acids. V shed 0 bases and J shed 3 bases, with 13 bases lying between them. Germline-derived CDR1 and CDR2 are SGHVS and FNYEAQ. The CDR3 region is CASSLAGAGGTDTQYF. As DNA, the CDR3 is TGTGCCAGCAGCTTAGCGGGTGCGGGTGGGACAGATACGCAGTATTTT.

This rearrangement joins TRBV19 to TRBJ1-5, with 7 bases aligning to TRBD1. Germline trimming cut 6 bases from V and 11 bases from J; bases unmatched to any gene: 4. The CDR3 totals 11 residues. Looked up from germline, CDR1 is LNHDA and CDR2 is SQIVND (reference sequence). The CDR3 spells CASRQQGSQHF. The CDR3 DNA follows: TGTGCCAGTAGGCAACAGGGGTCCCAGCATTTT.

This chain uses TRBV5-5 with TRBJ2-5, with D tentatively TRBD2 (6 bases). V gave up 4 bases and J gave up 2 bases, with 21 bases separating them. The CDR3 is 17 amino acids. Germline loops: CDR1 SGHKS, CDR2 YYEKEE (reference sequence). The CDR3 DNA sequence: TGTGCCAGCAGCCGTACCGCCCAGACTAGAGGACAAGAGACCCAGTACTTC. Protein product: CASSRTAQTRGQETQYF.

This clone was seen just once. The rearrangement links TRBV19 to TRBJ1-1; D is ambiguous. Trimming left V 7 bases short and J 1 base short, with 13 bases between. The CDR3 covers 14 residues. The V gene's germline CDR1 is LNHDA and CDR2 SQIVND (reference sequence). CDR3 sequence (DNA): TGTGCCAGTAAAAGAGGTAATGAGAACACTGAAGCTTTCTTT. It translates to CASKRGNENTEAFF.

There are a few counts of this clone. CDR3 nucleotides: TGTGCCAGCAGTCCCCCCCCGGACAGGGGTTCAGCTGGCTACACCTTC. It is translated as CASSPPPDRGSAGYTF. The rearrangement joins TRBV28 to TRBJ1-2, with TRBD1 matching over 9 bases. The CDR3 runs to 16 residues. Germline CDR1 and CDR2: MDHEN and SYDVKM. V dropped 5 bases and J dropped 7; count of bases not matched to a gene: 14.

The rearrangement uses TRBV5-4 and TRBJ1-1; TRBD1 aligns across 7 bases. V shed 4 bases, J shed 2 bases, and the junction held 8 bases outside the gene matches. This CDR3 spans 15 amino acids. In germline, CDR1 is SGHNT, CDR2 YYREEE (reference sequence). CDR3 loop: CASSKGQEENTEAFF. The DNA for the CDR3 is TGTGCCAGCAGCAAAGGACAGGAGGAAAACACTGAAGCTTTCTTT. The entire variable domain, with the rest obtained from reference TRBV5-4 and TRBJ1-1, is as follows: ETGVTQSPTHLIKTRGQQVTLRCSSQSGHNTVSWYQQALGQGPQFIFQYYREEENGRGNFPPRFSGLQFPNYSSELNVNALELDDSALYLCASSKGQEENTEAFFGQGTRLTVV.